This T cell receptor beta chain was observed in a study of beta chain features in type 1 diabetes. Expressed TCRB transcripts were sequenced after all isolated RNA was converted to cDNA. Profiled with immunoSEQ multiplex PCR; TCRdb holds only in-frame clones, not every one. Altogether 330,000 or so clones are present, around 19% being singletons, with the ten largest covering 0.035% to 0.055%. Regarding this clone: Its antigen is unknown.

The V gene end was trimmed by 7 bases and the J gene end by 4 bases; junction bases not matched to a gene: 14. The CDR3 is 16 amino acids. CDR1 is MDHEN, CDR2 SYDVKM, per germline. Study observations and caveats: The question of HLA type influencing TCRB rearrangement was one that remained unresolved here. Patients with Type 1 diabetes showed moderately but significantly shorter TCRB CDR3s in all four CD4+ subsets. Type 1 diabetes patients showed fewer insertions and more deletions at VDJ junctions. cDNA-based reads could over-represent cells with high TCR expression.

This clonotype originated in a woman between 18 and 29 years old in good health. The genes are TRBV28 and TRBJ2-7, with 9 nucleotides matching TRBD2. The sample comprised naive CD4+ T cells from blood. The DNA of the CDR3 is TGTGCCAGCATTCCTTCCGGTAGCGGGAGACGGTACGAGCAGTACTTC. Translated, it gives CASIPSGSGRRYEQYF.